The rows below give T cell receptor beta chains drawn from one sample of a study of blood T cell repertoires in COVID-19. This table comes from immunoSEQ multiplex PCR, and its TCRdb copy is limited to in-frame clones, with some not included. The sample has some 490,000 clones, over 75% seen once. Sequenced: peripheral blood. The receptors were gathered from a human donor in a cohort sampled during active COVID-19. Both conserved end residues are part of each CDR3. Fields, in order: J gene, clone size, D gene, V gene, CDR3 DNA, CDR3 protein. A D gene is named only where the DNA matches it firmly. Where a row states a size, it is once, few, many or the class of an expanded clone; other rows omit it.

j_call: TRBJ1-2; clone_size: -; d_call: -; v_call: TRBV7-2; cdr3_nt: TGTGCCAGCAGCTCCTTTAGGGGTTCTATCTATGGCTACACCTTC; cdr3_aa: CASSSFRGSIYGYTF
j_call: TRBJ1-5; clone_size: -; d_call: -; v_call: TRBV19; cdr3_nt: TGTGCCAGTAGTAACGGGGGGATTCAGCCCCAGCATTTT; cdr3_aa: CASSNGGIQPQHF
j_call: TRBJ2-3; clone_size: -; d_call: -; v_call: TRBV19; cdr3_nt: TGTGCCAGTAGTATCCCGGGTGTCACAGATACGCAGTATTTT; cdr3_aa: CASSIPGVTDTQYF
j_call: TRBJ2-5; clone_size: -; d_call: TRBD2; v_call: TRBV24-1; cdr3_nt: TGTGCCACCAGTGCCCCCGAGCGGGAGGGCCAAGAGACCCAGTACTTC; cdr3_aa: CATSAPEREGQETQYF
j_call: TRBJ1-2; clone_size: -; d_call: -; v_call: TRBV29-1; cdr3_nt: TGCAGCGTTGAGAGGGATGCTGGCTACACCTTC; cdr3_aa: CSVERDAGYTF
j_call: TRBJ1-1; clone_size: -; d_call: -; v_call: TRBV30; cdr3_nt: TGTGCCTGGAGTGTGCTGCGCACCGAAGCTTTCTTT; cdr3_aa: CAWSVLRTEAFF
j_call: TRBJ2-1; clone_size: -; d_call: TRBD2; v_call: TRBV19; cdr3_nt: TGTGCCAGTAGTGGGGGTCCTTTAGCGGGAATCTACAATGAGCAGTTCTTC; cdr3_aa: CASSGGPLAGIYNEQFF
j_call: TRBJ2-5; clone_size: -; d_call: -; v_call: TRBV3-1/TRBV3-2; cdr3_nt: TGTGCCAGCAGCCAAGTTTCTTCGGAGACCCAGTACTTC; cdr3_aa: CASSQVSSETQYF
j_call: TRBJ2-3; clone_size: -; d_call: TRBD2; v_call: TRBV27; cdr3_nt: TGTGCCAGCAGTTTGCGGGGGACCCTGAGCACAGATACGCAGTATTTT; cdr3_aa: CASSLRGTLSTDTQYF
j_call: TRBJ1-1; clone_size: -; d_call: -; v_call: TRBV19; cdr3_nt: TGTGCCAGTAGTATAGACAGGGCGAACACTGAAGCTTTCTTT; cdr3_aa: CASSIDRANTEAFF
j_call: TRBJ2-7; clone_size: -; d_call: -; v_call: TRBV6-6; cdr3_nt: TGTGCCAGCAGTTCCCACAGGGACTACGAGCAGTACTTC; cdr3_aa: CASSSHRDYEQYF
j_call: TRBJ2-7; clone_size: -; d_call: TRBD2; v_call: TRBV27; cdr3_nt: TGTGCCAGCAGTAACCGACTAGCGGGCGTGTCCTACGAGCAGTACTTC; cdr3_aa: CASSNRLAGVSYEQYF
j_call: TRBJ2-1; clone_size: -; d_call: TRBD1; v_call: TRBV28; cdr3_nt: TGTGCCAGCAGTCCCTCTGGACAGGGGAGCTACAATGAGCAGTTCTTC; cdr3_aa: CASSPSGQGSYNEQFF
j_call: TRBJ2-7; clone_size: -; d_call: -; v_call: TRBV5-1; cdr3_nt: TGCGCCAGCAGCTTGGGAGTCCCGGGCGAGCAGTACTTC; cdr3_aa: CASSLGVPGEQYF
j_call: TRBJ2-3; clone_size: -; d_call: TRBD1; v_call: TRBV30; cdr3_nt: TGTGCCTGGGACAGGGGACCCACAGATACGCAGTATTTT; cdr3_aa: CAWDRGPTDTQYF
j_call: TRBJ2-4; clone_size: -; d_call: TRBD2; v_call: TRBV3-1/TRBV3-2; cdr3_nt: TGTGCCAGCAGCCAATTAGCGGGTTTAACCAAAAACATTCAGTACTTC; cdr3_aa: CASSQLAGLTKNIQYF
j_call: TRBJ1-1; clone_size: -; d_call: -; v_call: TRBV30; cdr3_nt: TGTGCCTGGAGTACAGGGAGGAACACTGAAGCTTTCTTT; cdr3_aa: CAWSTGRNTEAFF
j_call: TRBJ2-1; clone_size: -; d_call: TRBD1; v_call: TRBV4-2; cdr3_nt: TGTGCCAGCAGCCCATCGACAGGGGAGGATGAGCAGTTCTTC; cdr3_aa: CASSPSTGEDEQFF
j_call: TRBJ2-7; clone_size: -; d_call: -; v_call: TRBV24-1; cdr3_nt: TGTGCCACCAGTGACCTCTCCCCGCGGGACTCCTACGAGCAGTACTTC; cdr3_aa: CATSDLSPRDSYEQYF
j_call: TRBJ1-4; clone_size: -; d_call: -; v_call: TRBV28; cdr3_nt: TGTGCCAGCAGGATCGGGGGGCGCGAAAAACTGTTTTTT; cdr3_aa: CASRIGGREKLFF
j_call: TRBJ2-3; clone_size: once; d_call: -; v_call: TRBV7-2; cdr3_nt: TGTGCCAGCAGCTTACAGGGCACAGATACGCAGTATTTT; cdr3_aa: CASSLQGTDTQYF
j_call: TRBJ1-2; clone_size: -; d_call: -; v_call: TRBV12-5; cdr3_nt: TGTGCTAGTGGTTGGGGGGACGGAGCTAACTATGGCTACACCTTC; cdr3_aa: CASGWGDGANYGYTF
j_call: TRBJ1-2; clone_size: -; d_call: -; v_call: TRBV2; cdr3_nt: TGTGCCAGCACCACACAGGGCTCTAACTATGGCTACACCTTC; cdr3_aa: CASTTQGSNYGYTF
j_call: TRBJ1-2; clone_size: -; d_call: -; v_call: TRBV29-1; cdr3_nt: TGCAGCGTTGAATTGGGGGCGGGCTATGGCTACACCTTC; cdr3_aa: CSVELGAGYGYTF
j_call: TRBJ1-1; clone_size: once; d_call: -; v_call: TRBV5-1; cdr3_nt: TGCGCCAGCAGCTTGGTAACAGGGAACACTGAAGCTTTCTTT; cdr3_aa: CASSLVTGNTEAFF
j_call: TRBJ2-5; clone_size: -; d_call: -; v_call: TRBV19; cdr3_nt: TGTGCCAGTATGCCCTTGGACAGTCAAGAGACCCAGTACTTC; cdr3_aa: CASMPLDSQETQYF
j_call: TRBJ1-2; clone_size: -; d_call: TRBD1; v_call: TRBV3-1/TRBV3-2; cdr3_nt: TGTGCCAGCAGCCAAGGGACAGGGGAGAACTATGGCTACACCTTC; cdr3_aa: CASSQGTGENYGYTF
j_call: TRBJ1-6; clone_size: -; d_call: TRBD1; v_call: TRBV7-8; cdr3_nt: TGTGCCAGCAGCCAAATTTACGGGACAGCCAATTCACCCCTCCACTTT; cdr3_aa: CASSQIYGTANSPLHF
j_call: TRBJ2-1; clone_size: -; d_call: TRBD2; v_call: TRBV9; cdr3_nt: TGTGCCAGCAGCAAAACTAGCGGGGAAACCTACAATGAGCAGTTCTTC; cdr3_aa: CASSKTSGETYNEQFF
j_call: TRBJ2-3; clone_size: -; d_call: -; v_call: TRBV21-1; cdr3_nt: TGTGCCAGCAGCAGAAGGACAGGGGGTACAGATACGCAGTATTTT; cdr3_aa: CASSRRTGGTDTQYF
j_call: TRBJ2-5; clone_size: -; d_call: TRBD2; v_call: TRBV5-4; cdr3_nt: TGTGCCAGCAGCCAAGGGACTAGCGGGAGGGTGTCCTCTCAAGGGACCCAGTACTTC; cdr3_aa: CASSQGTSGRVSSQGTQYF
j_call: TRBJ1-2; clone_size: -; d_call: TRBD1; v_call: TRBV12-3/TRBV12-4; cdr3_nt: TGTGCCAGCACCTTTGGACAGGGCTATGGCTACACCTTC; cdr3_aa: CASTFGQGYGYTF
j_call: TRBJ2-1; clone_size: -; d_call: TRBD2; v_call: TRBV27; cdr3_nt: TGTGCCAGCAGTCGAGCGGGAGGGCCCGTAAATGAGCAGTTCTTC; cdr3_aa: CASSRAGGPVNEQFF
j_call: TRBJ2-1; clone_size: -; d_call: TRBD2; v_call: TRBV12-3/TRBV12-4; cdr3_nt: TGTGCCAGCAGTTTAACTGGCGGGAGGAAGTTCTTC; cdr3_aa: CASSLTGGRKFF
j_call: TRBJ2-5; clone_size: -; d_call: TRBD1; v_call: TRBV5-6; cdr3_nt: TGTGCCAGCAGCTGGGACAGCCAAGAGACCCAGTACTTC; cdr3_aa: CASSWDSQETQYF
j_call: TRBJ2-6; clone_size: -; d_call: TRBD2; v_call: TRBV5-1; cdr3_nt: TGCGCCAGCAGCTTGAGTCCTGGACTAGCGGGAGTCTCGGGGGCCAACGTCCTGACTTTC; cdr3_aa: CASSLSPGLAGVSGANVLTF
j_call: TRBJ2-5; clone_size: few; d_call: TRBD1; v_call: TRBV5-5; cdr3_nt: TGTGCCAGCAGCTCGCGACAGGGACAAGAGACCCAGTACTTC; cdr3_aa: CASSSRQGQETQYF
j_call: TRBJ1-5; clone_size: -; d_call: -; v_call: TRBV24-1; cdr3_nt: TGTGCCACCAGTGGATCCAAGGGGCAGCCCCAGCATTTT; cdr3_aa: CATSGSKGQPQHF
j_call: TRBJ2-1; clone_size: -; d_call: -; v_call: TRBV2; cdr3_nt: TGTGCCAGCAATCCTACGAGCTCCTACAATGAGCAGTTCTTC; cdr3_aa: CASNPTSSYNEQFF
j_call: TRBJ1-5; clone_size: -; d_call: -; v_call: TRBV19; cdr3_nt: TGTGCCAGTAGTATTCTGGCAGGGAACAATCAGCCCCAGCATTTT; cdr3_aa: CASSILAGNNQPQHF
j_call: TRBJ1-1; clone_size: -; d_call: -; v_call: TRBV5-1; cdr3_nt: TGCGCCAGCAGCTTGGCCCTTGGCCTCGGGACTGAAGCTTTCTTT; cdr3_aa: CASSLALGLGTEAFF
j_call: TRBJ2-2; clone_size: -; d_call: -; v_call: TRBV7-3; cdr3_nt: TGTGCCAGCAGCTCCCTGGGGGCAGCGGGAAAACACACCGGGGAGCTGTTTTTT; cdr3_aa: CASSSLGAAGKHTGELFF
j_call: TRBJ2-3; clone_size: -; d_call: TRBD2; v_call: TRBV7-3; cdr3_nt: TGTGCCAGCAGCTTAGGCAATGGGAGGGAGACAGATACGCAGTATTTT; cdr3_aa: CASSLGNGRETDTQYF
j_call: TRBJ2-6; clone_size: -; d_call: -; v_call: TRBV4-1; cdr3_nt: TGCGCCAGCAGCCAAGCGGGGGTCACACCCAGCCTCTCTGGGGCCAACGTCCTGACTTTC; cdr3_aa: CASSQAGVTPSLSGANVLTF
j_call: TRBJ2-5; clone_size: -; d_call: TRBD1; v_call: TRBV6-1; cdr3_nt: TGTGCCAGCAGTGTATGGACAGGGGGAGGACAAGAGACCCAGTACTTC; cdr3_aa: CASSVWTGGGQETQYF
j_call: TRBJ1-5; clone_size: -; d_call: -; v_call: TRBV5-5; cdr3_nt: TGTGCCAGCAGCTCGGAAGGGGGTAATCAGCCCCAGCATTTT; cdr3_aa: CASSSEGGNQPQHF
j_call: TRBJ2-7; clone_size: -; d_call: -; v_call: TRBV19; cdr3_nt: TGTGCCAGTAGTATAGAGGTGAGCGACAGGCTTTACGAGCAGTACTTC; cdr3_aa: CASSIEVSDRLYEQYF
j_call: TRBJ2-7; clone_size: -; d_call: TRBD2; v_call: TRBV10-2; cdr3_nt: TGCGCCAGCAGGAGAACCGGGACTAGCGCTGTTAGCGAGCAGTACTTC; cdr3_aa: CASRRTGTSAVSEQYF
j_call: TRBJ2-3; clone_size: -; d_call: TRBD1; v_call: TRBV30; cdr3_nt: TGTGCCTGGGCTACGGACAGGGTCTACACAGATACGCAGTATTTT; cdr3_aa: CAWATDRVYTDTQYF
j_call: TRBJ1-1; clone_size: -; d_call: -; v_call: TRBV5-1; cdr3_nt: TGCGCCAGCAGCCCTCGGGGAGGGGACAACACTGAAGCTTTCTTT; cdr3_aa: CASSPRGGDNTEAFF
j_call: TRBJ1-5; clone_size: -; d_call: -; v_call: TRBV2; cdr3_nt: TGTGCCAGCAGTGAAAATCTTTTCTCCCGGCAGCCCCAGCATTTT; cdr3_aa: CASSENLFSRQPQHF
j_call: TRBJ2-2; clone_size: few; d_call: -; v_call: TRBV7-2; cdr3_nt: TGTGCCAGCAGCTTCCGGAGATCGAACACCGGGGAGCTGTTTTTT; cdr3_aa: CASSFRRSNTGELFF
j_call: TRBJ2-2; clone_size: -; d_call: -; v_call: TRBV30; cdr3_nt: TGTGCCTGGAGTCCTCTCACCGGGGAGCTGTTTTTT; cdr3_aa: CAWSPLTGELFF
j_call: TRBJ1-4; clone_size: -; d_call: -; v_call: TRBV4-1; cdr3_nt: TGCGCCAGCAGCCGGAGGGACGGACTTGCAACTAATGAAAAACTGTTTTTT; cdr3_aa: CASSRRDGLATNEKLFF
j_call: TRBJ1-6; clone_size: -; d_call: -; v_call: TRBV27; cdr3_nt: TGTGCCAGCAGTCCCCGGGACGGACCATCGGGAGCCCTCCACTTT; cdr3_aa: CASSPRDGPSGALHF
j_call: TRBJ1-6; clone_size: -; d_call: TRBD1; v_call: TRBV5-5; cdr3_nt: TGTGCCAGCAGCGACGGGACAGAACCCCTCCACTTT; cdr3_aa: CASSDGTEPLHF
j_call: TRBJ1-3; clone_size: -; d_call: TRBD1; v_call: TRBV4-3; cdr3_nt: TGCGCCAGCAGCCCTTGGACAGGGGGTTCTGGAAACACCATATATTTT; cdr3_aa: CASSPWTGGSGNTIYF
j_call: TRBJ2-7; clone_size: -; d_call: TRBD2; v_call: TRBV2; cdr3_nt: TGTGCCAGCAAAGTCCTAGCGGGAGATCACGAGCAGTACTTC; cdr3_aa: CASKVLAGDHEQYF
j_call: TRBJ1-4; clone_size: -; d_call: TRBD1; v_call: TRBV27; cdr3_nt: TGTGCCAGCCGCGCCGACAGGGGGCTTTGGGGGGTTAATGAAAAACTGTTTTTT; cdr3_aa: CASRADRGLWGVNEKLFF